This section outlines one TCR beta chain sequence together with its context. Its antigen is not identified. The data stem from a study of regulatory T cells. The study, taken as a whole, reports: In CD3G-deficient patients, conventional CD4+ T cells were enriched for hydrophobic CDR3 residues at positions 6 and 7. Skewed V and J usage and few unique V-J pairs marked patient repertoires, most in Tregs.

The length of the CDR3 is 16 residues. Unmatched junction bases numbered 10, after V lost 5 bases and J lost 1 base. CDR1 is MNHNY and CDR2 is SVGAGI in the germline V gene (reference sequence). The primer mix had 52 TRBV and 13 TRBJ primers. Clones were sequenced by immunoSEQ multiplex PCR, and TCRdb holds only the in-frame ones, with some missing. The sample comprises 30,000 to 40,000 clones, 89% of which are singletons, and 2.4% rests with the top ten. The chain combines TRBV6-6 with TRBJ1-2; 7 bases map to TRBD1. This clonotype was obtained from a young adult with CD3G deficiency. The material sequenced was conventional CD4+ T cells sorted from blood. CDR3 loop: CASSRFGTEINYGYTF. For the CDR3, the DNA is TGTGCCAGCAGTCGTTTTGGGACAGAGATTAACTATGGCTACACCTTC.